This TCR beta chain was documented in a study of technical replicates of blood from a handful of donors. The CDR3 spans 15 residues. Germline lookup yields CDR1 SEHNR and CDR2 FQNEAQ (reference sequence). V lost 6 bases and J 2 bases, leaving 14 bases between the germline ends. The protocol was immunoSEQ multiplex PCR, while the TCRdb copy is restricted to in-frame clones and leaves out a portion. The sample lists over 75,000 clones, approximately 97% occurring once. The V call is TRBV7-9, the J call TRBJ1-5; D perhaps matches TRBD1 (5 bases). Sequenced material: T cells isolated from PBMCs. The clonotype originates from a human donor in good health. CDR3 bases: TGTGCCAGCAGTTCACGGGGGGTTGGCAATCAGCCCCAGCATTTT. Translated, it gives CASSSRGVGNQPQHF.